This is a list of T cell receptor beta chains from one sample in a study of blood T cell repertoires in COVID-19. Some clones are missing from TCRdb's copy, which holds only in-frame ones; the method was immunoSEQ multiplex PCR. Of 250,000 to 350,000 clones in the sample, over 85% are singletons; the top ten hold roughly 2.9%. The specimen sequenced was PBMCs or T cells enriched from blood (not recorded which). The receptors were sampled from a woman aged 45-59 years who had been exposed to COVID-19. The CDR3 runs from the conserved cysteine through the conserved F or W. The order of the fields is J gene, V gene, clone size, D gene, CDR3 DNA, CDR3 protein. A D gene is named only where the DNA matches it firmly. Size is stated for part of the rows, as once, few or many counts, or as a class when the clone is expanded.

TRBJ1-5	TRBV6-5	once	TRBD1	TGTGCCAGCAGACTCGGGACAGGTCCTTGGCCCCAGCATTTT	CASRLGTGPWPQHF
TRBJ2-7	TRBV18	.	.	TGTGCCAGCTCAGCCAGGGAAGTCCACGAGCAGTACTTC	CASSAREVHEQYF
TRBJ1-1	TRBV5-8	.	TRBD1	TGTGCCAGCAGCTCGGGGAACGGACAGGCCCAGAACACTGAAGCTTTCTTT	CASSSGNGQAQNTEAFF
TRBJ2-1	TRBV10-3	.	TRBD1	TGTGCCATCAGAAGGACAGGGTTTATAGATGAGCAGTTCTTC	CAIRRTGFIDEQFF
TRBJ2-2	TRBV2	few	TRBD2	TGTGCCAGCAGCGGTGGGCGGGGGGAAGGCACCGGGGAGCTGTTTTTT	CASSGGRGEGTGELFF
TRBJ2-7	TRBV19	.	.	TGTGCCAGTAGTATTATAGTTGGTTACGAGCAGTACTTC	CASSIIVGYEQYF
TRBJ1-2	TRBV28	.	.	TGTGCCAGCGTTGCAGGGCCCGCTGGCTACACCTTC	CASVAGPAGYTF
TRBJ1-2	TRBV7-2	.	TRBD1	TGTGCCAGCAGCTTAAACGGACAGGGCAGCTATGGCTACACCTTC	CASSLNGQGSYGYTF
TRBJ1-5	TRBV27	.	TRBD1	TGTGCCAGCAGTTTAGAGGGCAGGGACAGTCAGCCCCAGCATTTT	CASSLEGRDSQPQHF
TRBJ1-2	TRBV28	.	TRBD1	TGTGCCAGCAGTCCCACAGGGGGCGGCGGGGCTGGCTACACCTTC	CASSPTGGGGAGYTF
TRBJ2-7	TRBV29-1	.	TRBD1	TGCAGCGTCGGGACAGGGGTCGAGCAGTACTTC	CSVGTGVEQYF
TRBJ1-3	TRBV5-5	.	.	TGTGCCAGCAGCTTGGACGGACATGGAGGAAACACCATATATTTT	CASSLDGHGGNTIYF